Below are 26 T cell receptor beta chains sequenced from a single sample in a study of blood T cell repertoires in COVID-19. Sequenced by immunoSEQ multiplex PCR; TCRdb stores in-frame clones only, minus some. The sample holds roughly 100,000 clones; around 87% are singletons and the top ten take 5.2%. The material sequenced was peripheral blood. Receptor source: a woman between 45 and 65 years old with COVID-19, enrolled during active disease.

V usage is TRBV7-9 and J usage is TRBJ2-1; D is possibly TRBD1 (5 bases). The CDR3 covers 13 residues. Germline CDR1 SEHNR, CDR2 FQNEAQ (reference sequence). V gave up 6 bases and J gave up 8 bases, with 14 bases separating them. CDR3 coding DNA: TGTGCCAGCAGAGGTCCGGGCAGGGATGAGCAGTTCTTC. Translation: CASRGPGRDEQFF.

In this sample, this clone is medium-sized. The V and J genes are TRBV6-4 and TRBJ1-5, with D maybe TRBD1 (6 bases). V lost 6 bases to trimming and J lost 2 bases, with 14 bases between them. Germline CDR1 MRHNA, CDR2 SNTAGT. The CDR3 loop spans 15 amino acids. Here the CDR3 DNA reads TGTGCCAGCAGCCTTACAGCAGGGGGCAATCAGCCCCAGCATTTT. Translation gives CASSLTAGGNQPQHF.

The chain combines TRBV9 with TRBJ1-1, with TRBD1 matching over 9 bases. The CDR3 is 14 amino acids. V shed 4 bases, J shed 7 bases, and the junction held 8 bases outside the gene matches. Germline V gene data show CDR1 as SGDLS and CDR2 as YYNGEE. The CDR3 region has the DNA TGTGCCAGCAGCCCCAGCCGGACAGGGGTTGAAGCTTTCTTT. The encoded protein is CASSPSRTGVEAFF.

A few counts support this clone. V usage is TRBV6-4 and J usage is TRBJ1-2; a possible D gene is TRBD1 (6 bases). Germline CDR1 is MRHNA and CDR2 is SNTAGT. V dropped 3 bases and J dropped 0 bases, with 11 bases sitting between them. The CDR3 is 15 amino acids. The CDR3 nucleotides read TGTGCCAGCAGTGAAACCGGGACATCTAACTATGGCTACACCTTC. Protein product: CASSETGTSNYGYTF.

The V gene is TRBV3-1 (or the pseudogene TRBV3-2), the J gene TRBJ2-2; 11 bases fit TRBD2. The CDR3 covers 16 residues. Germline V lookup: CDR1 LGHDT, CDR2 YNNKEL (reference sequence). The ends lost 1 base at V and 6 bases at J; junction bases unmatched: 4. This CDR3 is CASSQATSGGSGELFF. Here the CDR3 DNA reads TGTGCCAGCAGCCAAGCTACTAGCGGGGGCTCCGGGGAGCTGTTTTTT.

The chain is built from TRBV18 and TRBJ2-7, with D hard to call. The CDR3 extends over 14 amino acids. The germline V gene encodes CDR1 KGHSH and CDR2 LQKENI. V lost 3 bases and J lost 5, with 14 bases in between. CDR3 sequence: CASSPPVLRNEQYF. The CDR3 DNA reads as TGTGCCAGCTCACCCCCCGTCCTAAGAAACGAGCAGTACTTC.

This clone occurred once. The chain uses TRBV28 and TRBJ1-1, with D perhaps TRBD1 (5 bases). Per the germline V gene, CDR1 is MDHEN and CDR2 is SYDVKM. This CDR3 is built from 15 residues. V shed 2 bases and J shed 0 bases, with 10 bases lying between them. CDR3 DNA sequence: TGTGCCAGCAGTTTAGACAGACCTATGAACACTGAAGCTTTCTTT. Its translation is CASSLDRPMNTEAFF.

V gene TRBV7-2 combines with J gene TRBJ1-5, with 9 bases that match TRBD1. The CDR3 length is 14 residues. Trimming took 6 bases from V and 7 from J; bases not matched to a gene: 7. CDR1 SGHTA and CDR2 FQGNSA come from the germline V gene. The CDR3 nucleotides are TGTGCCAGCAGTTTACAGGGGGCACAGCAGCCCCAGCATTTT. It specifies CASSLQGAQQPQHF.

J is TRBJ2-1 and V is TRBV6-2 or TRBV6-3; a possible D gene is TRBD2 (6 bases). The CDR3 has 16 residues. Germline lookup yields CDR1 MNHEY and CDR2 SVGEGT. The V end was cut by 2 bases, the J end by 2 bases, with 13 bases between. CDR3 in DNA: TGTGCCAGCAGTTACCTTGGCGGGGCTCCCTACAATGAGCAGTTCTTC. Translating it yields CASSYLGGAPYNEQFF.

This clone was counted between two and nine times. The chain couples TRBV27 to TRBJ1-2, with TRBD1 as a possible D gene (6 bases). CDR1 is MNHEY and CDR2 is SMNVEV in the germline V gene (reference sequence). The CDR3 covers 15 residues. V lost 0 bases and J lost 2, with 10 bases in between. The CDR3 DNA reads as TGTGCCAGCAGTTTATCGGGACACACAAACTATGGCTACACCTTC. The encoded protein is CASSLSGHTNYGYTF.

The chain recombines TRBV7-9 with TRBJ2-1, with 8 bases lining up with TRBD2. This CDR3 is 19 amino acids long. The V gene end was trimmed by 2 bases and the J gene end by 1 base; junction bases not matched to a gene: 13. Germline V gives CDR1 SEHNR, CDR2 FQNEAQ (reference sequence). The CDR3 DNA follows: TGTGCCAGCAGCTTACTGGTAGCGGGGAGGACCGGGTCCTACAATGAGCAGTTCTTC. Translated, it gives CASSLLVAGRTGSYNEQFF. Drawing the rest from reference TRBV7-9 and TRBJ2-1, the complete variable domain is DTGVSQNPRHKITKRGQNVTFRCDPISEHNRLYWYRQTLGQGPEFLTYFQNEAQLEKSRLLSDRFSAERPKGSFSTLEIQRTEQGDSAMYLCASSLLVAGRTGSYNEQFFGPGTRLTVL.

The chain carries TRBV4-3 and TRBJ1-1; D gene uncertain. The CDR3 spans 14 residues. Trimming took 1 base from V and 1 from J, leaving 7 bases between them. Germline V gene sequence: CDR1 LGHNA, CDR2 YSLEER. CDR3 amino acids: CASSQVSTNTEAFF. In nucleotides, the CDR3 is TGCGCCAGCAGCCAAGTATCTACGAACACTGAAGCTTTCTTT.

The chain recombines TRBV12-3 or TRBV12-4 with TRBJ2-3; D is unresolved. The CDR3 length is 11 residues. The V gene lost 6 bases and the J gene lost 3 bases, with 4 bases spanning the gap. The CDR3 DNA follows: TGTGCCAGCAGCCAGACAGATACGCAGTATTTT. This translates into CASSQTDTQYF.

The chain has TRBV7-8 and TRBJ1-2; maybe TRBD1 (5 bases). The CDR3 loop spans 18 amino acids. V was pared by 4 bases and J by 2 bases, with 23 bases between. Germline CDR1 reads SGHVS; CDR2 reads FQNEAQ. For the CDR3, the DNA is TGTGCCAGCAGCTCTAGTAATGGAGGGGCGCGGAAAAACTATGGCTACACCTTC. It is translated as CASSSSNGGARKNYGYTF.

This clone was seen just once. V is TRBV2 and J is TRBJ2-1; 12 nucleotides align to TRBD2. With 9 bases clipped from V and 6 bases from J, the junction kept 3 bases outside the gene matches. The CDR3 is 13 residues long. The germline V gene encodes CDR1 SNHLY and CDR2 FYNNEI. CDR3 nucleotides: TGTGCCAGAACGGGACTAGCGGGCAATGAGCAGTTCTTC. It codes for CARTGLAGNEQFF.

The V gene is TRBV5-3, the J gene TRBJ2-5, with D perhaps matching TRBD2 (6 bases). TRBV5-3 is known as an ORF, though its function is uncertain. Trimming removed 8 bases at V and 5 bases at J, with 13 bases between. This CDR3 contains 12 residues. CDR3 bases: TGTGCCAGGGTTGGTGCGGGGGAGACCCAGTACTTC. This translates into CARVGAGETQYF.

For the CDR3, the DNA is TGTGCCAGCAGCGTAGGATCGTCTAGCGGGGTTGGGGAGACCCAGTACTTC. Translated: CASSVGSSSGVGETQYF. The gene calls are TRBV9 and TRBJ2-5, with 9 bases aligning to TRBD2. The trim removed 0 bases at V and 5 bases at J, leaving 11 bases unmatched. Germline values: CDR1 SGDLS, CDR2 YYNGEE. This CDR3 has 17 amino acids. The full variable domain, with the rest looked up from reference TRBV9 and TRBJ2-5, is DSGVTQTPKHLITATGQRVTLRCSPRSGDLSVYWYQQSLDQGLQFLIQYYNGEERAKGNILERFSAQQFPDLHSELNLSSLELGDSALYFCASSVGSSSGVGETQYFGPGTRLLVL.

This clone was picked up a small number of times. V is TRBV10-3 and J is TRBJ1-4, with TRBD1 identical over 7 bases. Unmatched junction bases numbered 6, after V lost 3 bases and J lost 2 bases. Germline V gene data show CDR1 as ENHRY and CDR2 as SYGVKD. CDR3 length: 16 residues. CDR3 bases: TGTGCCATCAGTGATGACCTGGGACAGACTAATGAAAAACTGTTTTTT. It encodes CAISDDLGQTNEKLFF.

The V call is TRBV30, the J call TRBJ1-1; D gene ambiguous. This CDR3 is 12 amino acids long. Germline-derived CDR1 and CDR2 are GTSNPN and SVGIG (reference sequence). V lost 0 bases and J 11 bases, leaving 13 bases between the germline ends. CDR3 DNA sequence: TGTGCCTGGAGTGTAACAGCCCCGGGGGCTTTCTTT. Protein: CAWSVTAPGAFF.

The chain joins TRBV27 to TRBJ1-1; no definite D call. This CDR3 is built from 14 residues. Trimming shortened V by 5 bases and J by 1 base, and 11 bases separated the two germline ends. CDR1 is MNHEY and CDR2 is SMNVEV in the germline V gene (reference sequence). The CDR3 coding sequence is TGTGCCAGCAGTCCCTATCTGAGGAACACTGAAGCTTTCTTT. Protein sequence: CASSPYLRNTEAFF.

The chain joins TRBV28 to TRBJ2-1; maybe TRBD2 (6 bases). The V end lost 3 bases, the J end lost 0 bases, and 9 bases lay between the germline ends. The germline CDR1 and CDR2 sequences are MDHEN and SYDVKM. The CDR3 runs 15 residues. The CDR3 region has the DNA TGTGCCAGCAGTTTTAGCGGCAGCTCCTACAATGAGCAGTTCTTC. It translates to CASSFSGSSYNEQFF.

This clone has a handful of counts. V and J are TRBV9 and TRBJ2-5; D is unresolved. Trimming cost V 4 bases and J 1 base, with 11 bases left between them. CDR1 SGDLS and CDR2 YYNGEE come from the germline V gene. This CDR3 spans 14 amino acids. CDR3 sequence reads: CASSKRDGQETQYF. In nucleotides, the CDR3 is TGTGCCAGCAGCAAGCGCGACGGCCAAGAGACCCAGTACTTC.

This chain connects TRBV5-6 to TRBJ1-5; perhaps TRBD1 as D (5 bases). CDR1 is SGHDT, CDR2 YYEEEE, per germline. The V gene lost 0 bases and the J gene lost 1 base, with 8 bases spanning the gap. This CDR3 contains 15 residues. DNA for the CDR3: TGTGCCAGCAGCTTGGCAGGGTCCAGCAATCAGCCCCAGCATTTT. Protein sequence: CASSLAGSSNQPQHF. The entire variable domain, with the rest obtained from reference TRBV5-6 and TRBJ1-5, is as follows: DAGVTQSPTHLIKTRGQQVTLRCSPKSGHDTVSWYQQALGQGPQFIFQYYEEEERQRGNFPDRFSGHQFPNYSSELNVNALLLGDSALYLCASSLAGSSNQPQHFGDGTRLSIL.

The chain couples TRBV7-2 to TRBJ2-7, with D tentatively TRBD1 (6 bases). Trimming cost V 1 base and J 2 bases, with 12 bases left between them. This CDR3 region has 15 residues. Germline loops: CDR1 SGHTA, CDR2 FQGNSA. Written as DNA, the CDR3 is TGTGCCAGCAGCTTAGTAGGCCAGGGGACCTACGAGCAGTACTTC. The encoded protein is CASSLVGQGTYEQYF.

V is TRBV11-3 and J is TRBJ2-1; 8 nucleotides align to TRBD1. The ends lost 1 base at V and 8 bases at J; junction bases unmatched: 4. The germline gives CDR1 SGHNT, CDR2 YENEEA. This CDR3 comprises 14 residues. The CDR3 loop reads CASSLGSGGHEQFF. The CDR3 DNA sequence: TGTGCCAGCAGCTTAGGGTCAGGGGGCCATGAGCAGTTCTTC.

This chain joins TRBV5-1 and TRBJ2-2, with 9 bases that match TRBD1. The CDR3 spans 15 residues. The germline V gene has CDR1 SGHRS and CDR2 YFSETQ. With V trimmed by 4 bases and J by 4 bases, 5 bases remained unmatched. The CDR3 loop is CASSAGQGGTGELFF. In DNA form, the CDR3 reads TGCGCCAGCAGCGCGGGACAGGGAGGCACCGGGGAGCTGTTTTTT.